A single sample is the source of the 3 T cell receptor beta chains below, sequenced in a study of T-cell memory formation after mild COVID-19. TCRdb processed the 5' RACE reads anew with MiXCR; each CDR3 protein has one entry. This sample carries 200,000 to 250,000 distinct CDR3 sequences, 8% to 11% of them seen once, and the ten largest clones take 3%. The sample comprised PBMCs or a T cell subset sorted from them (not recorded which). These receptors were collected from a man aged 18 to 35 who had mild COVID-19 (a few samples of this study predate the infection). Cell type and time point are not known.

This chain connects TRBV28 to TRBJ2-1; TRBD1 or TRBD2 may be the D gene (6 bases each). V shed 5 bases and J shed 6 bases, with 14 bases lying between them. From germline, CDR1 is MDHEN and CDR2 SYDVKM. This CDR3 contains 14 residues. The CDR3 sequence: CASSTGADRNEQFF. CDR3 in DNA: TGTGCCAGCAGTACGGGGGCCGACCGCAATGAGCAGTTCTTC. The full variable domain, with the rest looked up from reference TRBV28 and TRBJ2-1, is DVKVTQSSRYLVKRTGEKVFLECVQDMDHENMFWYRQDPGLGLRLIYFSYDVKMKEKGDIPEGYSVSREKKERFSLILESASTNQTSMYLCASSTGADRNEQFFGPGTRLTVL.

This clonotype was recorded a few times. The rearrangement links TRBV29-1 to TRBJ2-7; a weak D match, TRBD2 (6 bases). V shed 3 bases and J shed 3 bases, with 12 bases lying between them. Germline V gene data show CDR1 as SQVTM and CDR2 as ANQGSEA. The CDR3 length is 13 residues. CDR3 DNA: TGCAGCGTTGAGGGTCCCGGGGGCTACGAGCAGTACTTC. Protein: CSVEGPGGYEQYF.

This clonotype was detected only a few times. The CDR3 coding sequence is TGTGCCAGCAGCTTAAACTCTGGGGGCGCGGGTCAGCCCCAGCATTTT. It yields the protein CASSLNSGGAGQPQHF. The J gene is TRBJ1-5, the V gene TRBV7-6; TRBD1 might be the D (6 bases). The germline V and J ends were trimmed by 2 bases and 6 bases, with 17 bases remaining between them. Germline lookup yields CDR1 SGHVS and CDR2 FNYEAQ. This CDR3 is 16 amino acids long.